The sequence of this T cell receptor (beta chain) was determined in a study of blood T cell repertoires in COVID-19. Here immunoSEQ multiplex PCR was the method, and the copy in TCRdb shows in-frame clones only, minus some. In the table there are about 220,000 clones, around 81% of which are singletons. The CDR3 is made up of 13 amino acids. The germline CDR1 and CDR2 sequences are ENHRY and SYGVKD. The V and J ends lost 6 bases and 6 bases, in that order; junction bases with no gene match: 1. The receptor was derived from a human donor in a cohort sampled during active COVID-19. The chain has TRBV10-3 and TRBJ2-1; 11 nucleotides match TRBD1. The sequencing input was peripheral blood. This chain's CDR3 is CAISGQGANEQFF. The DNA of the CDR3 is TGTGCCATCAGCGGACAGGGGGCCAATGAGCAGTTCTTC.